One sample yielded the 31 T cell receptor beta chains listed below, sequenced in a study of Ad26.COV2.S vaccination and SARS-CoV-2 variants. Treatment specified: 19 received Ad26.COV2.S at low or high dose, single or two shots; about 5 received placebo; per-sample allocation not given. It was on day 63 after the first vaccine or placebo injection that samples were taken. Here immunoSEQ multiplex PCR was the method, and the copy in TCRdb shows in-frame clones only, minus some. The table shows around 450,000 clones, with 90% occurring only once. The sample in question was peripheral blood, obtained in a trial of Ad26.COV2.S vaccine versus placebo. These receptors came from a person between 18 and 59 years old who received the Ad26.COV2.S COVID-19 vaccine or a placebo.

The V and J genes are TRBV6-5 and TRBJ2-2; D is ambiguous. Trimming removed 0 bases from V and 6 bases from J, with 5 bases in between. Per the germline V gene, CDR1 is MNHEY and CDR2 is SVGAGI. The CDR3 sequence is 13 residues long. The CDR3 region is CASSYSPPGELFF. In DNA, the CDR3 is TGTGCCAGCAGTTACTCCCCCCCCGGGGAGCTGTTTTTT.

The chain couples TRBV7-9 to TRBJ2-1; no clear D. V shed 5 bases and J shed 6 bases, with 14 bases lying between them. The CDR3 sequence is 14 residues long. In germline, CDR1 is SEHNR, CDR2 FQNEAQ (reference sequence). The CDR3 protein is CASSQGRPLNEQFF. The CDR3 DNA reads as TGTGCCAGCAGCCAAGGACGGCCTCTCAATGAGCAGTTCTTC.

This clone was seen a single time. This chain connects TRBV30 to TRBJ2-3; D may be TRBD1 (6 bases). Trimming shortened V by 5 bases and J by 2 bases, and 14 bases separated the two germline ends. Looked up from germline, CDR1 is GTSNPN and CDR2 is SVGIG (reference sequence). This CDR3 contains 14 residues. The CDR3: CAWDGQGLTDTQYF. For the CDR3, the DNA is TGTGCCTGGGATGGGCAGGGGCTCACAGATACGCAGTATTTT.

The rearrangement uses TRBV9 and TRBJ2-1, with D tentatively TRBD2 (5 bases). Germline lookup yields CDR1 SGDLS and CDR2 YYNGEE. The ends were cut back, 4 bases at V and 6 bases at J, with 14 bases in the middle. The CDR3 runs 14 residues. The CDR3 reads CASSTLLGGNEQFF. The CDR3 DNA sequence: TGTGCCAGCAGCACCCTACTAGGAGGCAATGAGCAGTTCTTC.

The chain recombines TRBV7-3 with TRBJ2-2; 12 nucleotides match TRBD2. The CDR3 sequence is 16 residues long. The V gene's germline CDR1 is SGHTA and CDR2 FQGTGA. V was clipped by 3 bases and J by 4 bases; unmatched bases: 3. The CDR3 loop reads CASSFPTSGSTGELFF. In nucleotides, the CDR3 is TGTGCCAGCAGCTTCCCGACTAGCGGGAGCACCGGGGAGCTGTTTTTT.

The rearrangement uses TRBV7-9 and TRBJ2-7; 9 bases align to TRBD2. CDR3 length equals 16 residues. The J segment lost 5 bases and the V segment lost 4 bases, leaving 12 bases of the junction unmatched. Germline CDR1 SEHNR, CDR2 FQNEAQ (reference sequence). The CDR3 here is CASSSSGGGRAHEQYF. The CDR3 region has the DNA TGTGCCAGCAGCTCCTCCGGGGGCGGGAGGGCCCACGAGCAGTACTTC. The variable domain in full, completed from reference TRBV7-9 and TRBJ2-7, reads DTGVSQNPRHKITKRGQNVTFRCDPISEHNRLYWYRQTLGQGPEFLTYFQNEAQLEKSRLLSDRFSAERPKGSFSTLEIQRTEQGDSAMYLCASSSSGGGRAHEQYFGPGTRLTVT.

The CDR3 DNA follows: TGTGCCAGCAGTCTCGGGACAGGGGCCTACGAGCAGTACTTC. Translating it yields CASSLGTGAYEQYF. The chain joins TRBV28 to TRBJ2-7, with 10 bases matching TRBD1. After removal of 5 bases from V and 2 bases from J, the junction contained 3 bases not matched to a gene. The germline CDR1 and CDR2 sequences are MDHEN and SYDVKM. This CDR3 comprises 14 residues.

The genes are TRBV7-6 and TRBJ1-4; D unclear. V was clipped by 5 bases and J by 8 bases, with 9 bases between them. The CDR3 covers 12 residues. CDR1 and CDR2 (germline): SGHVS, FNYEAQ. Written as DNA, the CDR3 is TGTGCCAGCAGCCTCTTGAGGGAAAAACTGTTTTTT. Translation: CASSLLREKLFF.

This clone was picked up one time. CDR3 residues: CASTPRGTDTQYF. The DNA of the CDR3 is TGTGCCAGCACCCCCCGGGGCACAGATACGCAGTATTTT. The J gene is TRBJ2-3, the V gene TRBV2; D unclear. CDR1 and CDR2 (germline): SNHLY, FYNNEI. The V end lost 7 bases, the J end lost 1 base, and 9 bases lay between the germline ends. The CDR3 sequence is 13 residues long.

The chain recombines TRBV9 with TRBJ2-1; 12 nucleotides line up with TRBD2. There are 20 residues in the CDR3. Germline V gene sequence: CDR1 SGDLS, CDR2 YYNGEE. V shed 1 base and J 7 bases; nucleotides not matched to a gene: 18. CDR3 DNA: TGTGCCAGCAGCGTACGTCCGACTAGCGGGAGTTTCGAATACACGAATGAGCAGTTCTTC. Its protein is CASSVRPTSGSFEYTNEQFF.

The CDR3 DNA is TGTGCCAGCAGCTTTTCGACAGGCTCCTACGAGCAGTACTTC. Residues: CASSFSTGSYEQYF. The chain employs TRBV11-2 and TRBJ2-7; tentative D call: TRBD1 (6 bases). The CDR3 spans 14 residues. V was pared by 3 bases and J by 0 bases, with 9 bases between. Germline lookup yields CDR1 SGHAT and CDR2 FQNNGV.

V usage is TRBV9 and J usage is TRBJ1-2, with TRBD1 matching 8 bases. The CDR3 runs 14 residues. The J segment lost 6 bases and the V segment lost 0 bases, leaving 4 bases of the junction unmatched. CDR1 and CDR2 from the germline V gene are SGDLS and YYNGEE. CDR3 bases: TGTGCCAGCAGCGTAGTTCAGGGGGCGGATGGCTACACCTTC. Translation gives CASSVVQGADGYTF.

The CDR3 coding sequence is TGTGCCAGCAGCCAGGATAGGACTAGCGGGGGCGGGGCCACAGATACGCAGTATTTT. The encoded protein is CASSQDRTSGGGATDTQYF. The rearrangement uses TRBV4-2 and TRBJ2-3, with 13 positions matching TRBD2. Germline V gene lookup returns CDR1 LGHNA and CDR2 YNFKEQ. The CDR3 has 19 amino acids. Trimming at V came to 3 bases and at J to 2 bases, leaving 11 bases not matched to a gene.

The chain has TRBV5-8 and TRBJ1-1, with 8 bases lining up with TRBD1. With V trimmed by 0 bases and J by 8 bases, 9 bases remained unmatched. This CDR3 region has 15 residues. Germline V gene data show CDR1 as SGHTS and CDR2 as YDEGEE. CDR3 sequence (DNA): TGTGCCAGCAGCTTGGGGTTGGGACAGGAATCCGAAGCTTTCTTT. This sequence encodes CASSLGLGQESEAFF.

The genes are TRBV6-2 or TRBV6-3 and TRBJ2-1; the D is unclear. CDR3 length: 13 amino acids. The germline V and J ends were trimmed by 0 bases and 7 bases, with 7 bases remaining between them. Germline loops: CDR1 MNHEY, CDR2 SVGEGT. The CDR3 loop is CASSYSSGNEQFF. CDR3 coding DNA: TGTGCCAGCAGTTACTCTAGTGGTAATGAGCAGTTCTTC.

V usage is TRBV3-1 (or the pseudogene TRBV3-2) and J usage is TRBJ2-6; D is uncertain. Germline assignment: CDR1 LGHDT and CDR2 YNNKEL (reference sequence). The CDR3 totals 16 residues. V was cut by 0 bases and J by 1 base, with 7 bases left in between. The CDR3 reads CASSQDRVSGANVLTF. CDR3 DNA sequence: TGTGCCAGCAGCCAAGATAGAGTTTCTGGGGCCAACGTCCTGACTTTC.

The rearrangement links TRBV18 to TRBJ1-5, with TRBD1 matching over 7 bases. The germline gives CDR1 KGHSH, CDR2 LQKENI. This CDR3 contains 15 residues. The ends lost 4 bases at V and 2 bases at J; junction bases unmatched: 5. The CDR3 protein is CASSLTGEGNQPQHF. DNA of the CDR3: TGTGCCAGCTCACTAACAGGGGAAGGCAATCAGCCCCAGCATTTT.

Concerning this clone: An end of the junction differs from the germline gene, which may be a read error. The V call is TRBV28, the J call TRBJ2-5; a possible D gene is TRBD2 (7 bases). The CDR3 spans 14 residues. Germline CDR1 MDHEN, CDR2 SYDVKM. DNA of the CDR3: TGTGCCAGCAGTTTCGCCGGGGGGCAAGGGACCCAGTACTTC. Amino acids: CASSFAGGQGTQYF.

The V and J genes are TRBV3-1 (or the pseudogene TRBV3-2) and TRBJ2-7; TRBD2 agrees at 8 bases. The CDR3 is 20 residues long. CDR1 is LGHDT and CDR2 is YNNKEL in the germline V gene (reference sequence). J gave up 4 bases and V 0 bases, and 20 bases lay outside the gene matches. The CDR3 coding sequence is TGTGCCAGCAGCCAAGAGTCGGGGCCTCTGCGTCGGGAGGGCTCGTACGAGCAGTACTTC. Translated: CASSQESGPLRREGSYEQYF.

The rearrangement uses TRBV24-1 and TRBJ1-5, with D tentatively TRBD1 (6 bases). The germline V gene encodes CDR1 KGHDR and CDR2 SFDVKD. The CDR3 sequence is 16 residues long. V was shortened by 3 bases and J by 3 bases, with 14 bases between the two germline ends. The CDR3 coding sequence is TGTGCCACCAGTGATGGGGGCAGGGCTAACAATCAGCCCCAGCATTTT. This encodes CATSDGGRANNQPQHF.

CDR3 in DNA: TGTGCCAGCAGAGGGTATACGCAGTATTTT. Translation: CASRGYTQYF. The genes are TRBV28 and TRBJ2-3; D ambiguous. The CDR3 spans 10 residues. The V end was cut by 6 bases, the J end by 7 bases, with 5 bases between. Germline values: CDR1 MDHEN, CDR2 SYDVKM.

The V and J genes are TRBV5-1 and TRBJ2-5, with a tentative D call TRBD2 (5 bases). The CDR3 contains 13 residues. Trimming took off 5 bases at V and 1 base at J, with 9 bases between the two ends. CDR1 is SGHRS and CDR2 is YFSETQ in the germline V gene. This chain's CDR3 is CASSWRVQETQYF. For the CDR3, the DNA is TGCGCCAGCAGTTGGCGGGTCCAAGAGACCCAGTACTTC. The full variable domain, in which reference TRBV5-1 and TRBJ2-5 provide the parts outside the CDR3, is KAGVTQTPRYLIKTRGQQVTLSCSPISGHRSVSWYQQTPGQGLQFLFEYFSETQRNKGNFPGRFSGRQFSNSRSEMNVSTLELGDSALYLCASSWRVQETQYFGPGTRLLVL.

The J gene is TRBJ1-2, the V gene TRBV6-2 or TRBV6-3, with D perhaps matching TRBD1 (5 bases). In germline, CDR1 is MNHEY, CDR2 SVGEGT. The CDR3 is 14 amino acids. V lost 4 bases to trimming and J lost 2 bases, with 11 bases between them. CDR3 sequence reads: CASSLMGVNYGYTF. CDR3 DNA sequence: TGTGCCAGCAGTTTGATGGGGGTGAACTATGGCTACACCTTC.

The V call is TRBV28, the J call TRBJ2-4; D is possibly TRBD2 (6 bases). CDR1 is MDHEN, CDR2 SYDVKM, per germline. V lost 7 bases and J 9 bases, leaving 19 bases between the germline ends. The CDR3 runs 14 residues. The DNA of the CDR3 is TGTGCCAGCACCTCCGGGAGTATGGAGCCCATTCAGTACTTC. It encodes CASTSGSMEPIQYF.

This clone was recorded only once. The chain combines TRBV11-3 with TRBJ2-5, with D unresolved. CDR1 is SGHNT and CDR2 is YENEEA in the germline V gene. The V end was cut by 0 bases, the J end by 4 bases, with 6 bases between. The CDR3 is made up of 13 amino acids. The CDR3 spells CASSLEDRETQYF. For the CDR3, the DNA is TGTGCCAGCAGCTTAGAGGATAGAGAGACCCAGTACTTC.

The V and J genes are TRBV21-1 and TRBJ2-7; TRBD2 was called by the table and not checked on the DNA. TRBV21-1 is listed as a pseudogene. There are 15 residues in the CDR3. The CDR3 bases are TGTGCCAGCAGCAAAGGGGGGGAATTATCAGGGGAGCAGTACTTC. This translates into CASSKGGELSGEQYF.

A word on this clone: Other DNA sequences in this sample translate to the same CDR3. V and J are TRBV27 and TRBJ1-1, with 8 bases fitting TRBD1. The CDR3 length is 15 residues. Trimming took 5 bases from V and 0 from J; bases not matched to a gene: 5. Germline values: CDR1 MNHEY, CDR2 SMNVEV (reference sequence). CDR3 sequence reads: CASSPRTGLNTEAFF. The CDR3 DNA reads TGTGCCAGCAGTCCCCGGACAGGGCTGAACACTGAAGCTTTCTTT.

The J gene is TRBJ2-7, the V gene TRBV7-8, with 11 bases matching TRBD2. Germline-derived CDR1 and CDR2 are SGHVS and FQNEAQ. The junction had 11 bases not matched to a gene; V was cut back by 4 bases and J by 3 bases. The CDR3 is 17 amino acids. CDR3 sequence: CASSYTSGGPNGYEQYF. In DNA form, the CDR3 reads TGTGCCAGCAGCTACACTAGCGGGGGTCCGAACGGCTACGAGCAGTACTTC.

The chain combines TRBV2 with TRBJ2-3; 8 bases match TRBD2. V shed 6 bases and J 4 bases; nucleotides not matched to a gene: 3. Germline-derived CDR1 and CDR2 are SNHLY and FYNNEI. This CDR3 has 13 amino acids. The CDR3 nucleotides are TGTGCCAGCAGGGCGGGAGGTTCAGATACGCAGTATTTT. As protein: CASRAGGSDTQYF.

This rearrangement joins TRBV20-1 to TRBJ1-2; tentatively, D is TRBD1 (5 bases). From germline, CDR1 is DFQATT and CDR2 SNEGSKA (reference sequence). The CDR3 has 13 residues. The V and J ends lost 3 bases and 3 bases respectively, with 11 bases between them. The DNA of the CDR3 is TGCAGTGCTAGTGCCGGGGGAGACTATGGCTACACCTTC. Translated: CSASAGGDYGYTF.

The chain has TRBV14 and TRBJ2-2, with 9 nucleotides matching TRBD2. Germline lookup yields CDR1 SGHDN and CDR2 FVKESK. There are 16 residues in the CDR3. J was trimmed by 6 bases and V by 1 base; bases with no gene match: 6. The CDR3 region is CASSQVPGLASGELFF. The CDR3 nucleotides read TGTGCCAGCAGCCAAGTCCCGGGACTAGCATCCGGGGAGCTGTTTTTT.